This record covers a single T cell receptor beta chain. Its binding antigen is unknown. One base away there is no much larger clone; base qualities are not given. CDR1 and CDR2 are drawn from the germline V gene: SGHRS, YFSETQ. There are 16 amino acids in the CDR3, from cysteine to phenylalanine inclusive. Only CDR3 DNA remains: 48 bases, in frame from the first base. Relative to germline, V is 4 bases shorter and J is 8 bases shorter, with 24 bases between their ends. Each collaborating institution followed its own protocols to collect whole blood in K2EDTA tubes. For TCRbeta analysis, collaborator samples were shipped as frozen whole blood, as isolated PBMCs, or as DNA extracted from either sample type. The immunoSEQ Assay, a bias-controlled multiplex PCR, was used to amplify TCRbeta CDR3 regions from genomic DNA. Concerning the study's data processing: Nucleated cell counts per sample were estimated from amplification of reference gene primers within the assay. To quantify the absolute abundance of each unique TCRbeta CDR3 rearrangement, sequence reads were collapsed and filtered. For each sample, productive Simpson clonality was calculated as the square root of Simpson's diversity index across productive rearrangements. The immuneACCESS repertoire file appears here via TCRdb, limited to in-frame rearrangements. These files lack a portion of the clones; in checked studies, under half of the deficit traces to unresolved V genes, and the cause of the others is not known. For V, J and clone size, that table is used; D and trimming come from the DNA. This sample gives 150,000 to 200,000 clones in total; 65% to 90% of them show up just once. Jointly, the top ten make up more than 7.5% of the sample.

This sample was included in a study of blood T cell repertoires in COVID-19 (dated by TCRdb to about 2020). Looking at the study overall: Collaborator samples came from the United States, Italy and Spain and covered acute and convalescent phases of COVID-19. HLA class I and class II types, where available, came from metadata supplied by the sample provider rather than from assay-based typing. The material from the prospective study consisted of cDNA or gDNA derived from T cells, B-cell-depleted T cells, or PBMCs. Deeply sampled blood TCRbeta repertoires from subjects exposed to, actively infected with, or recovered from COVID-19 were included in the dataset. The repertoires were released in a freely available public database meant as a resource for research on the immune response to SARS-CoV-2. The samples were drawn from the first 160 participants of the ongoing ImmuneRACE study and from some 1,300 subjects provided by 6 global collaborators. Sample metadata almost always included a de-identified subject ID, COVID-19 status, age in years and sex.

Points the paper makes about the study in general: The amount of clinical and demographic metadata varied by source and participant and was provided uncurated.

The rearrangement combines TRBV5-1 with TRBJ1-2, with the D segment identity uncertain. This clonotype was obtained from a man aged 45 to 65 with active or convalescent COVID-19. The material sequenced was peripheral blood. The bases read TGCGCCAGCAGCGCGACGGCGGAAAAGATTGGAGGCGGCTACACCTTC. This translates into CASSATAEKIGGGYTF.